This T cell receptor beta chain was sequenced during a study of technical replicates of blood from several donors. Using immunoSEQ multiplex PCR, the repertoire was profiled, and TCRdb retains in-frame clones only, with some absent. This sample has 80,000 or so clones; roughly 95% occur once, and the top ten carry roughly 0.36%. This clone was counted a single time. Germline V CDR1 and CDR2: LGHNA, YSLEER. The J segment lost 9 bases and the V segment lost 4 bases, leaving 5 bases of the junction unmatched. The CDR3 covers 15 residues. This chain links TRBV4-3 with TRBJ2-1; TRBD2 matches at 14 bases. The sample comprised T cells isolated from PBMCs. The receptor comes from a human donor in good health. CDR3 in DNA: TGCGCCAGCAGCCCTGGACTAGCGGGAGGAGGTGAGCAGTTCTTC. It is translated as CASSPGLAGGGEQFF.